This TCR beta chain was sequenced for a study of tumor-infiltrating lymphocytes in localized non-small cell lung cancer. Turning to the study itself: The cohort mixed smokers and never-smokers, several histologies, and some post-neoadjuvant-chemotherapy samples.

A remark on this clone: Its target is unknown.

The trim removed 6 bases at V and 6 bases at J, leaving 9 bases unmatched. The CDR3 is 14 amino acids. CDR1 MNHEY and CDR2 SMNVEV come from the germline V gene (reference sequence). Study-level points and caveats: No link was found between tumor T-cell fraction and recurrence-free survival. TCRbeta sequencing showed higher T cell infiltration in tumors than uninvolved lung.

Sequencing was performed with immunoSEQ multiplex PCR; in TCRdb, only in-frame clones are kept and a portion is missing. The profile shows under 35,000 clones, 70% to 90% of them singletons. Sequencing used lung tumor tissue. This clonotype was obtained from a human donor with non-small cell lung cancer. This sequence joins TRBV27 and TRBJ1-2, with 8 bases aligning to TRBD1. CDR3 amino acids: CASRLTGGTNGYTF. CDR3 DNA: TGTGCCAGCAGACTCACAGGGGGTACAAATGGCTACACCTTC.